This T cell receptor beta chain derives from a study of T-cell reconstitution after alpha-beta-depleted transplantation in children (dated by TCRdb to about 2016). Notes on the research overall: Using TCR repertoire profiling, the study followed T-cell immune reconstitution in a quantitative way in children after TCRalphabeta/CD19-depleted allogeneic hematopoietic cell transplantation.

Spanning cysteine to phenylalanine, the CDR3 consists of 14 amino acids. Only the CDR3 part of the read is kept: 42 bases, read in frame from the first base. CDR1 SGHRS and CDR2 YFSETQ are derived from the germline V gene. Between the V and J ends, shortened by 0 bases and 2 bases respectively, the junction contains 8 bases. In this sample, this clonotype turned up many times. Its antigen specificity is not known. Qualities for individual bases were not recorded, and no much larger clone is one base off. Libraries were made using PCR. The instrument given in TCRdb is Illumina HiSeq 2500. Molecular barcoding was employed in the preparation of TCR libraries, with unique molecular identifiers being used to normalize TCRbeta repertoire quantification. In TCRdb, the public reads were trimmed at Q25 with fastp and aligned with MiXCR, with productive beta chains retained. Rows with a matching CDR3 protein are joined into one entry that keeps the most common DNA and genes. The sample has roughly 220,000 distinct CDR3 sequences on record, around 13% of them singletons. Approximately 2.9% of the sample lies in the top ten.

The specimen was PBMCs from the stem cell graft donor, collected from the stem cell graft. The V and J genes are TRBV5-1 and TRBJ1-1, with the D gene not clear enough to name. This clonotype was obtained from a human donor who donated a stem cell graft to a child with acute lymphoblastic leukemia. Here the CDR3 is given as CASSLGGVNTEAFF. DNA sequence: TGCGCCAGCAGCTTGGGGGGAGTAAACACTGAAGCTTTCTTT.